This T cell receptor beta chain was documented in a study of blood T cells in healthy people across ages (dated by TCRdb to the mid-2010s). About the study as a whole: In model experiments, template switching captured about one uniquely barcoded TCR beta cDNA molecule for every two T cells. To track age-related changes in TCR beta repertoire diversity, the study relied on deep sequencing normalized with unique cDNA molecular identifiers. Four age groups were formed from the donors: young (average 16 years), middle-aged (approximately 39), aged (under 70) and long-lived (around 82). Using the same blood draw, the study looked at two additional independent replicas of 1 million unique cDNA reads for two donors, one aged 18 to 30 and the other aged 80 or older.

To note about this clonotype: No antigen is known for it. No conserved phenylalanine or tryptophan ends this CDR3, so it is likely a read error.

Library preparation was by 5' RACE. TCRdb shows the sequencer as Illumina HiSeq 2500. A second PCR of 7 to 11 cycles was performed with a sample-barcoded 5' primer and a J-beta primer mix. A template-switch 5' adaptor carrying 12 random nucleotides introduced a unique molecular identifier onto each TCR beta cDNA molecule. At least 2.5 million CDR3-containing paired-end reads were obtained from each sample. The Mint cDNA synthesis kit, primed by a TRBC-specific oligonucleotide, was used to synthesize first-strand cDNA from all RNA. Following uracil-DNA glycosylase treatment, a first 18-cycle PCR with universal primers M1SS and BC2_uni_R was performed on all cDNA. In the source study's methods: For normalization, 1 million high-quality reads, each with a distinct molecular identifier, were randomly selected from each sample. Instead of being binned into consensus sequences, reads with shared molecular identifiers were discarded. MiTCR, run with a Q25 quality threshold and the strictest error-elimination algorithm, handled CDR3 identification, clonotype clustering and error correction. A nonparametric unseen species model with Euler transformation was used to estimate lower-bound total TCR beta diversity. TCRdb itself trimmed the public reads at Q25 with fastp, ran MiXCR and retained productive beta chains. When rows share a CDR3 protein, they turn into one entry using the most common DNA and genes. The V and J calls were determined by TCRdb, not by the authors. Counted in this sample were more than 450,000 distinct CDR3 sequences; around a quarter of them appeared once. 3.6% of the sample lies in the top ten.

The roughly 38 donors, aged roughly 6 to 95 years, were systemically healthy Caucasian individuals from Russia. Ten milliliters of peripheral blood were drawn from each donor into EDTA-treated Vacutainer tubes. Ficoll-Paque density-gradient centrifugation was used to isolate PBMCs, with at least 7 million obtained per sample. Total RNA, at least 5 micrograms per sample, was extracted from PBMCs with Trizol reagent. The percentages of naive CD45RAhigh/CD27high T cells were determined by flow cytometry on a PBMC aliquot from every donor. Beyond this particular receptor, the publication reports: The percentage of naive T cells measured by flow cytometry correlated strongly with observed TCR beta diversity. Estimates of total diversity based on one million sequenced T cells were considered lower bounds and underestimates. Bulk unsorted PBMC profiling prevented conclusive comparison of naive and antigen-experienced compartments. Because the CMV infection status of the donors was unknown, age-related changes in expanded clonotypes may potentially have been confounded. Compared with the aged group, more naive CD4+ T cells, fewer expanded clones and increased TCR diversity were shown by the long-lived group, suggesting age selection. As age increased, observed TCR beta diversity per million T cells dropped in a roughly linear way, and a significant reduction was already evident by age 40.

This sample was shared with a second study, whose subject was T cells of mothers and their children. The second paper states: Nine systemically healthy Caucasian individuals, comprising three mothers and their six children, were included as donors. cDNA synthesis consumed the entire amount of extracted RNA, loaded at approximately 1.6 ug RNA in each 15 ul reaction. In the second PCR, the M1S primer introduced both the sample barcodes and 2-4 random nucleotides. Over 9.5 million TCR beta CDR3 reads were obtained for each mother, and 3 million to 3.5 million reads were obtained for each child. Thymic selection similarly shapes TCR recombination output in related and unrelated pairs, with minor effect from inherited differences. Normalized repertoire overlap was always slightly but never significantly higher in related than unrelated mother-child pairs. Persistent microchimeric T cell clones were not detected, at a sensitivity of around 100 clones per million clonotypes. Deep NGS was used in the study to compare the TCR beta repertoires of mothers and children and to look for features that separate related mother-child pairs from unrelated individuals. Mothers averaged roughly 40 +/- 4 years of age and children averaged roughly 11 +/- 4 years. After adapters were ligated using NEBNext reagents, the libraries underwent 100+100 nt paired-end sequencing on an Illumina HiSeq 2000. To prevent cross-contamination, the mother and child libraries were prepared a month apart and were sequenced in separate runs. For each donor, somewhere between about 450,000 and 2,200,000 distinct TCR beta clonotypes were identified. Naive TCR beta clonotypes were estimated from low-frequency clonotypes matched to each donor's FACS-determined naive share, without sorting.

This TCR derives from a boy aged 2 to 10 in good health. The specimen was blood.

CDR3 protein: CSAGQPNTEAFL. The DNA sequence reads TGCAGCGCGGGACAGCCGAACACTGAAGCTTTCCTT. Recombination joined TRBV29-1 with TRBJ1-1; 7 bases in the junction line up with TRBD1. Trimmed from V: 7 bases; trimmed from J: 1 base; junction bases lacking a gene match: 3. The germline V gene gives CDR1 as SQVTM and CDR2 as ANQGSEA. The CDR3 has 12 amino acids, counting both end residues. The retained sequence is limited to the CDR3, 36 bases, with the frame set at the first base.